This T cell receptor (beta chain) was retrieved from a study of technical replicates of blood from a handful of donors. CDR3 length: 12 residues. Germline-derived CDR1 and CDR2 are LNHDA and SQIVND (reference sequence). Comments on this clone: Germline and junction disagree at one end, which may indicate a read error.

Data came from immunoSEQ multiplex PCR; TCRdb stores just in-frame clones and leaves some out. There are tens of thousands of clones in the sample; roughly 93% occur only once, and 0.24% lies in the top ten. This rearrangement joins TRBV19 to TRBJ1-5; D gene ambiguous. Sequencing used T cells isolated from PBMCs. The sequence was collected from a human donor in good health. The DNA of the CDR3 is TGTGCCAGTAGTTATGGTGTGGCAGGTGTGGGTTTT. It yields the protein CASSYGVAGVGF.